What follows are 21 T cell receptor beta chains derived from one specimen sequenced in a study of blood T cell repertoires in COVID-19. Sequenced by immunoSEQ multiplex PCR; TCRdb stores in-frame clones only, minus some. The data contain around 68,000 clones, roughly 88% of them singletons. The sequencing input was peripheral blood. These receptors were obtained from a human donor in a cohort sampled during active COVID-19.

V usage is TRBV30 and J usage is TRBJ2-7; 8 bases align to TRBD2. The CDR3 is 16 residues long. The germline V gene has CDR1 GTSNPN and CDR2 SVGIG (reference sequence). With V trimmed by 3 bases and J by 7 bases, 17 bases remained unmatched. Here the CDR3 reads CAWSPPGVAGFREQYF. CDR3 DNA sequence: TGTGCCTGGAGCCCCCCTGGAGTAGCGGGGTTTAGGGAGCAGTACTTC.

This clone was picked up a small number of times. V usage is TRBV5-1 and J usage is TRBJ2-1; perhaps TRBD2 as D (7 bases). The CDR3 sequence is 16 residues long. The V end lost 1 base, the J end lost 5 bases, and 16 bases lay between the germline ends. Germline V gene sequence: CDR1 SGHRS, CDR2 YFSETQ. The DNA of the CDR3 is TGCGCCAGCAGCTTGCATCTGGGGGAGGGGGACAATGAGCAGTTCTTC. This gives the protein CASSLHLGEGDNEQFF. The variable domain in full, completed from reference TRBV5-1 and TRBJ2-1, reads KAGVTQTPRYLIKTRGQQVTLSCSPISGHRSVSWYQQTPGQGLQFLFEYFSETQRNKGNFPGRFSGRQFSNSRSEMNVSTLELGDSALYLCASSLHLGEGDNEQFFGPGTRLTVL.

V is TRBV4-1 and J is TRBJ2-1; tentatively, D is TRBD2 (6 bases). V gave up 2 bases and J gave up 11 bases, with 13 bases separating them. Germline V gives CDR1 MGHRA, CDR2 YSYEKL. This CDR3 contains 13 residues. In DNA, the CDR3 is TGCGCCAGCAGCCAACCCTACGGGACTCAGCAGTTCTTC. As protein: CASSQPYGTQQFF.

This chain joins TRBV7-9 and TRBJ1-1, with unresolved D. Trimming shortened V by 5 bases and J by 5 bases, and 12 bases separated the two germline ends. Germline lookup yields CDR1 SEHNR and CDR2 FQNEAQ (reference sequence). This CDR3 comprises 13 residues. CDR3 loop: CASSPAGVTEAFF. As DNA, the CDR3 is TGTGCCAGCAGCCCCGCCGGGGTGACTGAAGCTTTCTTT.

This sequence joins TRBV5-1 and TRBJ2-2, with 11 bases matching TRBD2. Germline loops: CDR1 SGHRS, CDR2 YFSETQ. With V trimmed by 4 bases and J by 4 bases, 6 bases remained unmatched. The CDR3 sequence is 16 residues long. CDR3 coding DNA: TGCGCCAGCAGCGTAGCGGGACTAGCGGTCACCGGGGAGCTGTTTTTT. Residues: CASSVAGLAVTGELFF.

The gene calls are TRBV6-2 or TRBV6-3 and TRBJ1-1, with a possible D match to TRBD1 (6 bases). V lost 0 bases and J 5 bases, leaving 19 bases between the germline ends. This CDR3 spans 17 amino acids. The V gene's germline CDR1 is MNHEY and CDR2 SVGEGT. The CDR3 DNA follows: TGTGCCAGCAGTTACTCACCCGCCGGGGGCGGGAGGACTGAAGCTTTCTTT. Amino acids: CASSYSPAGGGRTEAFF.

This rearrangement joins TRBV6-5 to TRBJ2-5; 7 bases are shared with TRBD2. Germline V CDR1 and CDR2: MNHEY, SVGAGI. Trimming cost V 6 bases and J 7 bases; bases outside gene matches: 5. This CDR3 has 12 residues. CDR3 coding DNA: TGTGCCAGCAGCAAAGGCGGGGGGACCCAGTACTTC. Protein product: CASSKGGGTQYF.

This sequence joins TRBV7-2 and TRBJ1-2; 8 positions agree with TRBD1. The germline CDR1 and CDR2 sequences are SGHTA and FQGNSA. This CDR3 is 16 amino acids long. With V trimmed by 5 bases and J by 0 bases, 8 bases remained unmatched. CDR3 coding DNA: TGTGCCAGCAGCCGTGGACCGGGACAGGCTAACTATGGCTACACCTTC. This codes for CASSRGPGQANYGYTF.

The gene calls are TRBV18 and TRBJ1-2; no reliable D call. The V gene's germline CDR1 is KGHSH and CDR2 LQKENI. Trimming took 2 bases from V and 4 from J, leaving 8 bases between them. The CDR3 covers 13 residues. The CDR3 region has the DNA TGTGCCAGCTCACCAGGGGAGTCCTATGGCTACACCTTC. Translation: CASSPGESYGYTF.

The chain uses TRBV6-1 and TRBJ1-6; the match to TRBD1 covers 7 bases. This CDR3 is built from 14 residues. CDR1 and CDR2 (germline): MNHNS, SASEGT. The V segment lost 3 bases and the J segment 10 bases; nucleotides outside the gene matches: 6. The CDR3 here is CASSDRQGQSPLHF. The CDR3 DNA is TGTGCCAGCAGTGACCGACAGGGTCAATCACCCCTCCACTTT.

The DNA of the CDR3 is TGCAGCGTTCGAGTCGCCCGGAATGAGCAGTTCTTC. This translates into CSVRVARNEQFF. The V and J genes are TRBV29-1 and TRBJ2-1; D is ambiguous. Germline CDR1 SQVTM, CDR2 ANQGSEA. The CDR3 has 12 amino acids. Trimming stripped 5 bases from V and 7 bases from J, with 12 bases between.

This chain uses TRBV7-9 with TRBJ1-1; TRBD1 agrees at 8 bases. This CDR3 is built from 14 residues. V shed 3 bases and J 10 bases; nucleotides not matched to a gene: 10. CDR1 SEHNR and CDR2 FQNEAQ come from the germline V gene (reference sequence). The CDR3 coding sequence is TGTGCCAGCAGCTTCCTTACAAGCGGGACAGGAGCTTTCTTT. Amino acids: CASSFLTSGTGAFF.

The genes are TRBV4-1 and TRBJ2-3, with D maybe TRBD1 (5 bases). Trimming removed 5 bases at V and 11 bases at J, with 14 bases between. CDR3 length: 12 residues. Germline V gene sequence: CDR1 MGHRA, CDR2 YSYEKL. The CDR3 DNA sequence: TGCGCCAGCAGCTCCGACAGATGGATGCAGTATTTT. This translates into CASSSDRWMQYF.

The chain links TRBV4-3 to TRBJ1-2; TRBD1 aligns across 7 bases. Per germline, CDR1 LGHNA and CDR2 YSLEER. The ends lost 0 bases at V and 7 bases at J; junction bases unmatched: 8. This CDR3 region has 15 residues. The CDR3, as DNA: TGCGCCAGCAGCCAAGAGTCAGGGGGAGGCCTTGGCTACACCTTC. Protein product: CASSQESGGGLGYTF.

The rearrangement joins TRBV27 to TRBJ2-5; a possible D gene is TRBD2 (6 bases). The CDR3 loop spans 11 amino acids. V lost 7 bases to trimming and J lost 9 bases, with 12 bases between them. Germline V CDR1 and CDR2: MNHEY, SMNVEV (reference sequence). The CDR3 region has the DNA TGTGCCAGCATGGAGAGGGAGGCCCAGTACTTC. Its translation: CASMEREAQYF.

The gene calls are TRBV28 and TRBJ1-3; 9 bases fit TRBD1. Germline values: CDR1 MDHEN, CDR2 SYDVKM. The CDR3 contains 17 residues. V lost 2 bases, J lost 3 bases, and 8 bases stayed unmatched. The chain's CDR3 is CASSLRFTGGDGNTIYF. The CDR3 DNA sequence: TGTGCCAGCAGTTTACGCTTCACAGGGGGCGATGGAAACACCATATATTTT.

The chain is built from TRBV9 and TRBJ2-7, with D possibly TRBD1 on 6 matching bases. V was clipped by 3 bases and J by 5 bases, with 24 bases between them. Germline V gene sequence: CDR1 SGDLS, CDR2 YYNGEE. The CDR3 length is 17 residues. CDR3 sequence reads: CASSETPRLGASDEQYF. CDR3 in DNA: TGTGCCAGCAGCGAGACCCCGAGGCTGGGGGCAAGCGACGAGCAGTACTTC.

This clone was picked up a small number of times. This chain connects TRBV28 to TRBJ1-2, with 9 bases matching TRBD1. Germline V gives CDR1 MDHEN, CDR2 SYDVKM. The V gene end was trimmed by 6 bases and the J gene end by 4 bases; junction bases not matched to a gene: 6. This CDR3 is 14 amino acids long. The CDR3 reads CASRGTGGIYGYTF. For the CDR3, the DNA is TGTGCCAGCAGAGGAACAGGGGGCATCTATGGCTACACCTTC.

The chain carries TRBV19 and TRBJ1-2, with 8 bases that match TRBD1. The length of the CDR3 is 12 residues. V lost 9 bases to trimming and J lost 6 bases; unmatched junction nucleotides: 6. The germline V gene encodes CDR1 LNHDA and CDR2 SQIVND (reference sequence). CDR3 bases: TGTGCCAGCACCACAGGGGGGAATGGCTACACCTTC. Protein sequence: CASTTGGNGYTF. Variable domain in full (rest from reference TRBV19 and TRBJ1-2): DGGITQSPKYLFRKEGQNVTLSCEQNLNHDAMYWYRQDPGQGLRLIYYSQIVNDFQKGDIAEGYSVSREKKESFPLTVTSAQKNPTAFYLCASTTGGNGYTFGSGTRLTVV.

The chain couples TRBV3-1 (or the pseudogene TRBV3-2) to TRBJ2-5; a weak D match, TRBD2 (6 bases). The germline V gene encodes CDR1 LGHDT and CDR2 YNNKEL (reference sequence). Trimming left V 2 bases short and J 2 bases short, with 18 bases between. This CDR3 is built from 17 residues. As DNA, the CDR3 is TGTGCCAGCAGCCAACAGGTGACTAGTGATACTCAAGAGACCCAGTACTTC. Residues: CASSQQVTSDTQETQYF.

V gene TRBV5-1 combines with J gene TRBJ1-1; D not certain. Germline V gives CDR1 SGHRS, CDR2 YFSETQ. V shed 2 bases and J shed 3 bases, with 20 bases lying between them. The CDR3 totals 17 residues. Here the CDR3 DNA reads TGCGCCAGCAGCTTCTCGGGTTTGACTTCACGGGACACTGAAGCTTTCTTT. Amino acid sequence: CASSFSGLTSRDTEAFF.